This T cell receptor beta chain is from a study of T cell repertoires in cytomegalovirus infection. Trimming stripped 2 bases from V and 5 bases from J, with 15 bases between. Germline V gene sequence: CDR1 SGHTA, CDR2 FQGTGA. The CDR3 sequence is 15 residues long. TCRdb reprocessed the reads with MiXCR, giving one entry per CDR3 protein. The table has 80,000 to 90,000 distinct CDR3 sequences, about half seen once. General study results and limits: The response measured ex vivo was dominated by TCR beta clonotypes (HLA-C-restricted and CMV-specific). Adding up the frequency of public TCR beta families identified people who carried CMV plus the relevant HLA.

On this clonotype: Its target is not known.

The rearrangement links TRBV7-3 to TRBJ2-5; tentative D call: TRBD1 (6 bases). The receptor was isolated from a human donor in good health (CMV status not recorded). Some clones in this sample may be carry-over from other donors' samples. The sample was CD8+ T cells from cultured PBMCs, taken from culture after CMV antigen stimulation. CDR3 amino acids: CASSLSAGATETQYF. The CDR3, as DNA: TGTGCCAGCAGCTTATCGGCAGGGGCTACGGAGACCCAGTACTTC.